The source of this TCR beta chain is a study of lymphopenia after photon versus proton radiotherapy. Whole-study results and caveats: Only patients who died were analyzed for survival; proton advantage is unproven. A bigger post-nadir fall in TCR diversity correlated inversely with survival time in deceased patients. After the lymphocyte nadir, photon-treated repertoires showed oligoclonal expansion, especially of CD8+ Temra cells. Proton therapy kept repertoires fairly stable, unlike photons, which gained effector/memory cells.

Measured with immunoSEQ multiplex PCR; TCRdb has only the in-frame clones, and not every one. The profile shows 55,000 to 70,000 clones, just under 95% of them singletons. Comments on this clone: Its antigen is undetermined.

The sample consisted of peripheral blood, taken from a patient treated with photon-based radiotherapy. The TCR was taken from a woman between 40 and 50 years old with cholangiocarcinoma.

The CDR3 DNA sequence: TGTGCCAGCAGTGCACTGCCCCCGCCCTTATACGAGCAGTACTTC. As protein: CASSALPPPLYEQYF. This rearrangement joins TRBV2 to TRBJ2-7; D ambiguous. Germline CDR1 is SNHLY and CDR2 is FYNNEI. The CDR3 runs to 15 residues. The ends were cut back, 4 bases at V and 4 bases at J, with 17 bases in the middle. The full variable domain, in which reference TRBV2 and TRBJ2-7 provide the parts outside the CDR3, is EPEVTQTPSHQVTQMGQEVILRCVPISNHLYFYWYRQILGQKVEFLVSFYNNEISEKSEIFDDQFSVERPDGSNFTLKIRSTKLEDSAMYFCASSALPPPLYEQYFGPGTRLTVT.